The sequence of this T cell receptor beta chain was determined in a study of technical replicates of blood from several donors. V dropped 6 bases and J dropped 1; count of bases not matched to a gene: 7. Per germline, CDR1 ENHRY and CDR2 SYGVKD. This CDR3 has 17 amino acids. Data came from immunoSEQ multiplex PCR; TCRdb stores just in-frame clones and leaves some out. This table holds about 83,000 clones, approximately 90% found once. The specimen sequenced was T cells isolated from PBMCs. The chain links TRBV10-3 to TRBJ2-2, with 11 bases that match TRBD1. The source is a human donor in good health. For the CDR3, the DNA is TGTGCCATCAGCTTAGGACAGGGGGCCCTGAACACCGGGGAGCTGTTTTTT. Translation: CAISLGQGALNTGELFF.